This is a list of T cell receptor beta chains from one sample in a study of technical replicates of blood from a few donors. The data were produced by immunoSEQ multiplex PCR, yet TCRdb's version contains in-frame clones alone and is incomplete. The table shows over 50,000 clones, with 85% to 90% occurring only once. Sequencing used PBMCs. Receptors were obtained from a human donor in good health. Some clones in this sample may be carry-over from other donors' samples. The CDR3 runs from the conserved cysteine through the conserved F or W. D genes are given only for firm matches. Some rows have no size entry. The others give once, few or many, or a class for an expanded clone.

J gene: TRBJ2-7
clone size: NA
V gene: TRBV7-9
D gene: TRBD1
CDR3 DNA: TGTGCCAGCAGCTTCCGGGACAGGGGAAGTGGCGAGCAGTACTTC
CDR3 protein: CASSFRDRGSGEQYF

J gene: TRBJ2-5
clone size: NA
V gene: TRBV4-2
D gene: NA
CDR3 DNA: TGTGCCAGCAGCCCCTCGTCCAGGGGCCCAGAGACCCAGTACTTC
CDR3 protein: CASSPSSRGPETQYF

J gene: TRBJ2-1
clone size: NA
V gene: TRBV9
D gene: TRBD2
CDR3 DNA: TGTGCCAGCAGCGCGGGACTAGGAGGTTATGATGAGCAGTTCTTC
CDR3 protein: CASSAGLGGYDEQFF

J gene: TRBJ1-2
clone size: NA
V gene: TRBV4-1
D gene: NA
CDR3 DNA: TGCGCCAGCAGCCAGGCAGGGAACTATGGCTACACCTTC
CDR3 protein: CASSQAGNYGYTF

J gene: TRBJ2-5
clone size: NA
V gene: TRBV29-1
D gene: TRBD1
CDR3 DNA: TGCAGCGTTGAAGGCCCTGGGCAGGGGGTTGGAAAGACCCAGTACTTC
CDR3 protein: CSVEGPGQGVGKTQYF

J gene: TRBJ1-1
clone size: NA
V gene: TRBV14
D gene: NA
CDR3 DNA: TGTGCCAGCAGCCAAGAGAGAGACACTGAAGCTTTCTTT
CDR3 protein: CASSQERDTEAFF

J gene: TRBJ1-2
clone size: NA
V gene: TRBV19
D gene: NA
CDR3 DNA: TGTGCCAGCTTTGGAGAAAACTATGGCTACACCTTC
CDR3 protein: CASFGENYGYTF

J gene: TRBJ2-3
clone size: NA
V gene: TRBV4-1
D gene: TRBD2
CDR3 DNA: TGCGCCAGCAGCCGGCCGGGACTAGCGGCCCGCACAGATACGCAGTATTTT
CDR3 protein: CASSRPGLAARTDTQYF

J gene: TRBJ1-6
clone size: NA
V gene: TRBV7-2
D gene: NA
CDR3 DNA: TGTGCCAGCAGCTTAGCAGGGGTTATGGGCTTCGAGAATTCACCCCTCCACTTT
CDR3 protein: CASSLAGVMGFENSPLHF

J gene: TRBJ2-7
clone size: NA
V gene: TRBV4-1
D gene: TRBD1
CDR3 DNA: TGCGCCAGCAGCCCGGTCCCGGGACAGGGGGGGACCTACGAGCAGTACTTC
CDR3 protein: CASSPVPGQGGTYEQYF

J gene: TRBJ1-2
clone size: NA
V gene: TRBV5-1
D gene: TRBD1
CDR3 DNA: TGCGCCAGCAGCTTGGAACAGGGGATAGGCTACACCTTC
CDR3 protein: CASSLEQGIGYTF

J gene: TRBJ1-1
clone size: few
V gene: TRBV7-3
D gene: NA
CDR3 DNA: TGTGCCAGCAGCTCTAGTATGAACACTGAAGCTTTCTTT
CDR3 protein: CASSSSMNTEAFF

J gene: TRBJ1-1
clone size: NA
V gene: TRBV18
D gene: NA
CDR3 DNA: TGTGCCAGCTCACCACAGGCGGTTGACACTGAAGCTTTCTTT
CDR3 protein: CASSPQAVDTEAFF

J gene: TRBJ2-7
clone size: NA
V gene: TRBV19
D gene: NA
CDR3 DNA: TGTGCCAGTAGTACCGGCAGGGTGTACCACGAGCAGTACTTC
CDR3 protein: CASSTGRVYHEQYF

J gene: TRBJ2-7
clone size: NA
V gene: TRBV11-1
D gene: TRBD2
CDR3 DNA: TGTGCCAGCAGCCCCTGGGCGGGGGAAAAGGGATTC
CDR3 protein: CASSPWAGEKGF

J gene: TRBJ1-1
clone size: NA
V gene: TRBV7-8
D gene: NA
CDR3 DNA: TGTGCCAGCAGCTTACGACAATCCCTCACTGAAGCTTTCTTT
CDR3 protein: CASSLRQSLTEAFF

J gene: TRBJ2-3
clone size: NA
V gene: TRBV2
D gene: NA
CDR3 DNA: TGTGCCAGCTCCTTGACACTCAGCACAGATACGCAGTATTTT
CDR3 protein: CASSLTLSTDTQYF

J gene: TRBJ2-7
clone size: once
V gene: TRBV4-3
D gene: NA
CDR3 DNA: TGCGCCAGCAGCAAACGTCAGGGGACCACCTACGAGCAGTACTTC
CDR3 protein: CASSKRQGTTYEQYF

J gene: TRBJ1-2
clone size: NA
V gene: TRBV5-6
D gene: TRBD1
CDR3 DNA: TGTGCCAGCAGCCAACGCCCGGGACAGATAAACTATGGCTACACCTTC
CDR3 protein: CASSQRPGQINYGYTF

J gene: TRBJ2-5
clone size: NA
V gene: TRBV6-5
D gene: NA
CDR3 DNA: TGTGCCAGCAGTTACTTTGGGAGGCTAGGTCAAGAGACCCAGTACTTC
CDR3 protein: CASSYFGRLGQETQYF

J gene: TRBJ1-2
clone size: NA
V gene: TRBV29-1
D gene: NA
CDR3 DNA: TGCAGCGTTGCCAGGGGCATCAGCTATGGCTACACCTTC
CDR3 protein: CSVARGISYGYTF

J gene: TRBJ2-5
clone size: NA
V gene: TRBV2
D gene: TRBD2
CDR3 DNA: TGTGCCAGCAGTGTTAGCGGGGAACCGCCCCAGACCCAGTACTTC
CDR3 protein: CASSVSGEPPQTQYF

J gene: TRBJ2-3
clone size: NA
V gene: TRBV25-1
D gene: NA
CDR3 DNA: TGTGCCAGCAGGCGTACAGATACGCAGTATTTT
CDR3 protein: CASRRTDTQYF

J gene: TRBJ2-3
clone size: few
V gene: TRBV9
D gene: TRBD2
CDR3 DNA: TGTGCCAGCAGCTCAGGACTAGCCCAGTATTTT
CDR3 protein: CASSSGLAQYF

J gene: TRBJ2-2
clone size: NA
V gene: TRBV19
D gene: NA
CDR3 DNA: TGTGCCAGTAGTATAAGTCCGGGAACCGGGGAGCTGTTTTTT
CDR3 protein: CASSISPGTGELFF

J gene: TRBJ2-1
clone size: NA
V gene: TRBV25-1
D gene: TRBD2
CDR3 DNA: TGTGCCAGCAGTGCTCGGACTAGCGGAATGTACAATGAGCAGTTCTTC
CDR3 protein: CASSARTSGMYNEQFF

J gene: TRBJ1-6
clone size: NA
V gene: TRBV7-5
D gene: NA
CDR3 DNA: TGTGTCAGAAGCTCCGGACAGGGGGCAGGGAATTCACCCCTCCACTTT
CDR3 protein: CVRSSGQGAGNSPLHF

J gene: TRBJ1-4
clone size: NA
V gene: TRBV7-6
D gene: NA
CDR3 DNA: TGTGCCAGCAGCAAAGGGGGTATTAATGAAAAACTGTTTTTT
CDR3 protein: CASSKGGINEKLFF

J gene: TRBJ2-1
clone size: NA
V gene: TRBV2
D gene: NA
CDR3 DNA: TGTGCCAGCAACGCGGGTGGGGCCTACAATGAGCAGTTCTTC
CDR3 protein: CASNAGGAYNEQFF

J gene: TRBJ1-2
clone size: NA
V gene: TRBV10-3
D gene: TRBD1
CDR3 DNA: TGTGCCATCACCGGAACAGGGGCTGGTGGCTACACCTTC
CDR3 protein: CAITGTGAGGYTF

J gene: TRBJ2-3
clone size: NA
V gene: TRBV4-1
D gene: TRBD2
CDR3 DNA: TGCGCCAGCAGCCGGTACGGGGGGGCCGAAGATACGCAGTATTTT
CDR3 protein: CASSRYGGAEDTQYF

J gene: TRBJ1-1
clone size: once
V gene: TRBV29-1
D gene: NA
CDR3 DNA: TGCAGCGTTGAAGTATGGGCGAACACTGAAGCTTTCTTT
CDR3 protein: CSVEVWANTEAFF

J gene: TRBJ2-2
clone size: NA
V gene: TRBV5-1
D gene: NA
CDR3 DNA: TGCGCCAGCAGCTTTGTGTCGGGAGCGGTCTCCGGGGAGCTGTTTTTT
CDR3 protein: CASSFVSGAVSGELFF

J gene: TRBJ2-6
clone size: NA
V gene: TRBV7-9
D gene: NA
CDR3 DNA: TGTGCCAGCCAGGGGTCTGGGGCCAACGTCCTGACTTTC
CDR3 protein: CASQGSGANVLTF

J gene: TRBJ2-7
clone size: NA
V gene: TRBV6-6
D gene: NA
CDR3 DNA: TGTGCCAGCAGTACCCTGGTGGGAGCCTACGAGCAGTACTTC
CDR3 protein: CASSTLVGAYEQYF

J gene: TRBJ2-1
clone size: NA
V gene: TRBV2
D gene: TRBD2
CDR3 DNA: TGTGCCAGCAGTGGAGAGCGGGGGCGACGGGGGAATGAGCAGTTCTTC
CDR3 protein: CASSGERGRRGNEQFF

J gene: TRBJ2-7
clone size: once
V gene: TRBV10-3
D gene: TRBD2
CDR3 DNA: TGTGCCAACGCGATGGCGGGAGAAAGGTACGAGCAGTACTTC
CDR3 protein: CANAMAGERYEQYF

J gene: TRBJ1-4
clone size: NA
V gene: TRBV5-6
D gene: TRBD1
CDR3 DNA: TGTGCCAGCAGAAAGACAGGGGGCCTTAATGAAAAACTGTTTTTT
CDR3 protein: CASRKTGGLNEKLFF

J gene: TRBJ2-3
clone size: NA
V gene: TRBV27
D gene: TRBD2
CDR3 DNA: TGTGCCAGCGGCGCTAGCGGTCGCAGCACAGATACGCAGTATTTT
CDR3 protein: CASGASGRSTDTQYF

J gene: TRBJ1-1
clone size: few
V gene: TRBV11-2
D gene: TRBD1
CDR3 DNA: TGTGCCAGCAGCTTAGGCCGAGGGGGCTCCGGGAACACTGAAGCTTTCTTT
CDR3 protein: CASSLGRGGSGNTEAFF

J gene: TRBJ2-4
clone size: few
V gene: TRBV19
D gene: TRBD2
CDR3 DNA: TGTGCCAGTAGTATTGGGACTAACAGCATAGCCAAAAACATTCAGTACTTC
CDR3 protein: CASSIGTNSIAKNIQYF

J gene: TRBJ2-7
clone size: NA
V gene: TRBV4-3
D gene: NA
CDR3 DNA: TGCGCCAGCAGCCAAGACAGGGCGCAGTACTTC
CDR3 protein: CASSQDRAQYF

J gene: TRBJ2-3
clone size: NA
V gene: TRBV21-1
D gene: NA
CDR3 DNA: TGTGCCAGCAGCAAAAAAGGGAGAACTAGCACAGATACGCAGTATTTT
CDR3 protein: CASSKKGRTSTDTQYF

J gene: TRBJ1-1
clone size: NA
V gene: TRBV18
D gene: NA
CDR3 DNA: TGTGCCAGCTCACCCACAGAGAACACTGAAGCTTTCTTT
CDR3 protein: CASSPTENTEAFF

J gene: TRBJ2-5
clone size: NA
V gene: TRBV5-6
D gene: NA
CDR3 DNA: TGTGCCAGCAGCTGGGGAGGAACGGGGGAGACCCAGTACTTC
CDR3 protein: CASSWGGTGETQYF

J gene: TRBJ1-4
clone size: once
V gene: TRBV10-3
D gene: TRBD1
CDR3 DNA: TGTGCCATCAGTGCAACGACAGGGGGAGAAAAACTGTTTTTT
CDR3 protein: CAISATTGGEKLFF

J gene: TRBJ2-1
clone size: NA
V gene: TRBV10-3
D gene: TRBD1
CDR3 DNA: TGTGCCATTAAACCGGGACAGGGGTCGGGTGAGCAGTTCTTC
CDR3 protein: CAIKPGQGSGEQFF

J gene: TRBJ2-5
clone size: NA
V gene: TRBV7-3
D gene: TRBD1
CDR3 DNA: TGTGCCAGCAGCTCGTATCTTCGGGGACAGGGGGAGACCCAGTACTTC
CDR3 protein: CASSSYLRGQGETQYF

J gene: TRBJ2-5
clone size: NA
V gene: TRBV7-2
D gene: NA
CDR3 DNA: TGTGCCAGCAGCTTAGAGGGCAGAGGGGGAGAGACCCAGTACTTC
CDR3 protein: CASSLEGRGGETQYF

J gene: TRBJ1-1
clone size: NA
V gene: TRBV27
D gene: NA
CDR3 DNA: TGTGCCAGCATCCCGGCCCGGGCAGGGCCGAACACTGAAGCTTTCTTT
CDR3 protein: CASIPARAGPNTEAFF

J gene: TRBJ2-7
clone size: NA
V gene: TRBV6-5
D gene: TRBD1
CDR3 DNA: TGTGCCAGCAGTTACTACAGGGGTTCCTACGAGCAGTACTTC
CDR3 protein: CASSYYRGSYEQYF

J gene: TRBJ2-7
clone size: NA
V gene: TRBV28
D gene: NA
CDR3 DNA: TGTGCCAGCAGTCCCGAACTCCTGAGGTCGCGGCGCACCTCCTACGAGCAGTACTTC
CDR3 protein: CASSPELLRSRRTSYEQYF

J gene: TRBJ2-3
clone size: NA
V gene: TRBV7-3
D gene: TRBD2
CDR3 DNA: TGTGCCAGCAGGGAGGCGGGGGGCAGTTTAGATACGCAGTATTTT
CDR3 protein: CASREAGGSLDTQYF

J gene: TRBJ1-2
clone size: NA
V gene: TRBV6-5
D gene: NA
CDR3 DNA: TGTGCCAGCAGTTACGGACAGTTTAACTATGGCTACACCTTC
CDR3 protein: CASSYGQFNYGYTF

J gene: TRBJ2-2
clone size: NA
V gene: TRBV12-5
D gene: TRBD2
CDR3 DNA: TGTGCTAGTGCCGGTTGGGTAGGGACTAGCCCGCCCACCGGGGAGCTGTTTTTT
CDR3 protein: CASAGWVGTSPPTGELFF

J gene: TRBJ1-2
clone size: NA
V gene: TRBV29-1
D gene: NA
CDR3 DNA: TGCAGCGTGATTGGGGGGGATAACTATGGCTACACCTTC
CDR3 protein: CSVIGGDNYGYTF

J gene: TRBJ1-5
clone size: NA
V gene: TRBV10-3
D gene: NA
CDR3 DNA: TGTGCCATCAATGTGGACGGTCAGGGTCAGCCCCAGCATTTT
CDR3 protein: CAINVDGQGQPQHF

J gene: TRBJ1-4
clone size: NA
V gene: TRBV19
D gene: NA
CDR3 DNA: TGTGCCAGTAGTGTGCAGGATTTGGAAAAACTGTTTTTT
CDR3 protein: CASSVQDLEKLFF

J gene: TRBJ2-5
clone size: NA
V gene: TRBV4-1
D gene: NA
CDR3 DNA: TGCGCCAGCAGCCAAGATCGAGAGACCCAGTACTTC
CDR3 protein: CASSQDRETQYF